The rows below give T cell receptor beta chains drawn from one sample of a study of T-cell memory formation after mild COVID-19. TCRdb analysed the 5' RACE reads with MiXCR anew, one entry per CDR3 protein. This sample has approximately 400,000 distinct CDR3 sequences, with approximately 18% found just once. Material: PBMCs or a T cell subset sorted from them (not recorded which). The receptor set was obtained from a man aged 18 to 35 who had mild COVID-19 (a few samples of this study predate the infection). Cell type and time point are not known. Both conserved end residues are trimmed from each CDR3. Fields, in order: J gene, V gene, CDR3 protein.

j_call: TRBJ2-5; v_call: TRBV19; cdr3_aa: ASSMRTSGERGETQY
j_call: TRBJ2-3; v_call: TRBV5-6; cdr3_aa: ASSLEGRGSDTQY
j_call: TRBJ2-7; v_call: TRBV4-3; cdr3_aa: VSSPGGSRGSAQY
j_call: TRBJ2-2; v_call: TRBV28; cdr3_aa: ASRTDSAQGSNTGELF
j_call: TRBJ2-1; v_call: TRBV6-4; cdr3_aa: ASSDSSSGVAEQF
j_call: TRBJ2-5; v_call: TRBV7-7; cdr3_aa: ASSLGSGQTQETQY
j_call: TRBJ2-7; v_call: TRBV12-3/TRBV12-4; cdr3_aa: DSREIGAGEQY
j_call: TRBJ2-7; v_call: TRBV4-3; cdr3_aa: ASSPRDTDYEQY
j_call: TRBJ2-1; v_call: TRBV5-1; cdr3_aa: ASSLVSTNNEQF
j_call: TRBJ1-2; v_call: TRBV7-2; cdr3_aa: ASSSWSLRPDGYT
j_call: TRBJ2-3; v_call: TRBV7-9; cdr3_aa: ASSSGLAGVPSTDTQY
j_call: TRBJ2-2; v_call: TRBV12-5; cdr3_aa: ASGSGSNTGELF
j_call: TRBJ2-3; v_call: TRBV19; cdr3_aa: ASSLGQGTGWSTDTQY
j_call: TRBJ2-7; v_call: TRBV4-1; cdr3_aa: ASSQARDRDGNYEQY
j_call: TRBJ2-1; v_call: TRBV20-1; cdr3_aa: SAIGTANEQF
j_call: TRBJ2-6; v_call: TRBV7-8; cdr3_aa: ASSPGLLGANVLT
j_call: TRBJ1-5; v_call: TRBV6-2/TRBV6-3; cdr3_aa: ASRIETGGTSQPQH
j_call: TRBJ2-2; v_call: TRBV25-1; cdr3_aa: ASSEDRANTGELF
j_call: TRBJ1-5; v_call: TRBV4-3; cdr3_aa: ASSQATWGQGRNQPQH
j_call: TRBJ2-5; v_call: TRBV11-2; cdr3_aa: ASSPGTGGPETQY
j_call: TRBJ2-1; v_call: TRBV12-3/TRBV12-4; cdr3_aa: ASSPGQGAGEQF
j_call: TRBJ2-6; v_call: TRBV27; cdr3_aa: ASSFAGSGANVLT
j_call: TRBJ2-1; v_call: TRBV7-9; cdr3_aa: ASSFTGTGDNEQF
j_call: TRBJ1-1; v_call: TRBV6-6; cdr3_aa: ASSYSSRPSLNTEAF
j_call: TRBJ2-7; v_call: TRBV12-3/TRBV12-4; cdr3_aa: ASSPAVTYEQY
j_call: TRBJ2-3; v_call: TRBV29-1; cdr3_aa: SVELAGGTDTQY